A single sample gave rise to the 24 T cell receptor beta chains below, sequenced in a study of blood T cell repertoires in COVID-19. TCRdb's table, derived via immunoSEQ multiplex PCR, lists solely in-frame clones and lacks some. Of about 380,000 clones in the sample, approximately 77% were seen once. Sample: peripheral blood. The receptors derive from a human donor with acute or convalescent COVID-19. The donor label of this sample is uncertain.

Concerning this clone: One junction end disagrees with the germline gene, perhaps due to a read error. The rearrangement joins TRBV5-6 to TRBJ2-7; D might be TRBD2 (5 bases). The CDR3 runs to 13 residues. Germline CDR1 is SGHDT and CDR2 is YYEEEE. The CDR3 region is CASRFSGIYEQYF. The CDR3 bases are TGTGCCAGCCGCTTTTCCGGGATCTACGAGCAGTACTTC. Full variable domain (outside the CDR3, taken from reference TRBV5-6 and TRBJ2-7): DAGVTQSPTHLIKTRGQQVTLRCSPKSGHDTVSWYQQALGQGPQFIFQYYEEEERQRGNFPDRFSGHQFPNYSSELNVNALLLGDSALYLCASRFSGIYEQYFGPGTRLTVT.

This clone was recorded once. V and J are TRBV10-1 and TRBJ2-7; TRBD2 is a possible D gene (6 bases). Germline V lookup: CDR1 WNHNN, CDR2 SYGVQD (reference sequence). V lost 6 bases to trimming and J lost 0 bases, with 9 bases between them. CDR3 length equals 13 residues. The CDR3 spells CASSLGGSYEQYF. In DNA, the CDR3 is TGCGCCAGCAGCCTCGGGGGCTCCTACGAGCAGTACTTC.

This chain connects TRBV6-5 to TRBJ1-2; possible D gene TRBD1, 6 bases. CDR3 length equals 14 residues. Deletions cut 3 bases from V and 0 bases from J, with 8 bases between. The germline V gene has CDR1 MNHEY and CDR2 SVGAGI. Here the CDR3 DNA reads TGTGCCAGCAGTTATACAGGGACTAACTATGGCTACACCTTC. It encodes CASSYTGTNYGYTF.

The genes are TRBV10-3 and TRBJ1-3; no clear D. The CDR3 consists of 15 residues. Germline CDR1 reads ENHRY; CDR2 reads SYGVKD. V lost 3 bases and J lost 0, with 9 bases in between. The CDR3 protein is CAISEASYSGNTIYF. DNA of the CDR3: TGTGCCATCAGTGAAGCTTCCTACTCTGGAAACACCATATATTTT.

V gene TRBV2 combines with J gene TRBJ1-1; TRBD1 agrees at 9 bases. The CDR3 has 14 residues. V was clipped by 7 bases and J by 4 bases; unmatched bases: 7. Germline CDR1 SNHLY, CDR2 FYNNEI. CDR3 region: CASKEMTGGTEAFF. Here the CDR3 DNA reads TGTGCCAGCAAGGAAATGACAGGGGGCACTGAAGCTTTCTTT.

The chain's CDR3 is CASSQEEGTNTEAFF. As DNA, the CDR3 is TGTGCCAGCAGCCAAGAGGAGGGGACGAACACTGAAGCTTTCTTT. The chain employs TRBV3-1 (or the pseudogene TRBV3-2) and TRBJ1-1; D might be TRBD1 (5 bases). There are 15 residues in the CDR3. Trimming pared 0 bases from V and 1 base from J, leaving 9 bases between. Per germline, CDR1 LGHDT and CDR2 YNNKEL (reference sequence).

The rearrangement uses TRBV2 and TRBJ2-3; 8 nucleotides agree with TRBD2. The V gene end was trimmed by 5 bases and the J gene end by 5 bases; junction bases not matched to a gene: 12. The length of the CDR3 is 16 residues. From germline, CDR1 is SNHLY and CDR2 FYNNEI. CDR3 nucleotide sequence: TGTGCCAGCAGTCCCCCCGGGACTAGATCCGGAGATACGCAGTATTTT. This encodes CASSPPGTRSGDTQYF.

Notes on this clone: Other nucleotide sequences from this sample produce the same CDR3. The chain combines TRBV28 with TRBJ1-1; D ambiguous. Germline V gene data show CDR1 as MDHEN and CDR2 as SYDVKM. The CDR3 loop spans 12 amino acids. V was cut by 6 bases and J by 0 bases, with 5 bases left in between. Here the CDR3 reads CASSFLNTEAFF. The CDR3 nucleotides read TGTGCCAGCAGCTTCTTGAACACTGAAGCTTTCTTT. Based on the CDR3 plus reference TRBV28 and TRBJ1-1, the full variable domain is DVKVTQSSRYLVKRTGEKVFLECVQDMDHENMFWYRQDPGLGLRLIYFSYDVKMKEKGDIPEGYSVSREKKERFSLILESASTNQTSMYLCASSFLNTEAFFGQGTRLTVV.

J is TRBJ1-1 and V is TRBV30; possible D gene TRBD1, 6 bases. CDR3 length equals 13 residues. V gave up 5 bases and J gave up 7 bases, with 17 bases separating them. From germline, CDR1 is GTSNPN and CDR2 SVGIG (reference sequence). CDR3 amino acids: CAWGTGFSNEAFF. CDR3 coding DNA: TGTGCCTGGGGAACAGGGTTCTCGAATGAAGCTTTCTTT.

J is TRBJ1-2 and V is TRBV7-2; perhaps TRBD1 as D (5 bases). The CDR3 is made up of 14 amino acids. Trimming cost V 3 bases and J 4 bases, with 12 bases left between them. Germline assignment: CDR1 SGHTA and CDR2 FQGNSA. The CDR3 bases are TGTGCCAGCAGCTTCGGGGGGGGACCCTATGGCTACACCTTC. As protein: CASSFGGGPYGYTF.

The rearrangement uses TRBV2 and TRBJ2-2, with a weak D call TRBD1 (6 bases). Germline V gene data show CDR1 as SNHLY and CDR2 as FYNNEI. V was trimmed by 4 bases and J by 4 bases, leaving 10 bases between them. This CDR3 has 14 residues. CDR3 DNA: TGTGCCAGCAGTGCACAGGGAGCCACCGGGGAGCTGTTTTTT. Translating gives CASSAQGATGELFF.

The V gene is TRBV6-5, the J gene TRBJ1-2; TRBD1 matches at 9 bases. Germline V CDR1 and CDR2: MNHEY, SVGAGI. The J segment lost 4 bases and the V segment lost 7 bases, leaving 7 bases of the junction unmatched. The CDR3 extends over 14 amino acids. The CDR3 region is CASISRDRVYGYTF. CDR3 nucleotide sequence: TGTGCCAGCATTTCTCGGGACAGGGTCTATGGCTACACCTTC.

As DNA, the CDR3 is TGCGCCAGCAGCTTGGCCGCGGCGGGGAACCAAGAGACCCAGTACTTC. It encodes CASSLAAAGNQETQYF. The gene calls are TRBV5-1 and TRBJ2-5; D is perhaps TRBD2 (6 bases). V was shortened by 0 bases and J by 0 bases, with 12 bases between the two germline ends. The germline gives CDR1 SGHRS, CDR2 YFSETQ. This CDR3 has 16 residues.

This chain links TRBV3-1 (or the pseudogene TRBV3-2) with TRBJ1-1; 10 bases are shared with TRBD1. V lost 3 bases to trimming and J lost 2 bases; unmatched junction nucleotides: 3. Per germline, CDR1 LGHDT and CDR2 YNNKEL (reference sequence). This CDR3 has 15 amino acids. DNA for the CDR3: TGTGCCAGCAGCCAGACAGGGGGCGCAAACACTGAAGCTTTCTTT. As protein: CASSQTGGANTEAFF.

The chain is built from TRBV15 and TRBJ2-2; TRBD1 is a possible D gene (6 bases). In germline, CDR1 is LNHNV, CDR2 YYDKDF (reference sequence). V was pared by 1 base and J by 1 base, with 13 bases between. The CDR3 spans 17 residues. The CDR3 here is CATSRGPGHRNTGELFF. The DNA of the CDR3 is TGTGCCACCAGCAGAGGACCGGGACACCGGAACACCGGGGAGCTGTTTTTT.

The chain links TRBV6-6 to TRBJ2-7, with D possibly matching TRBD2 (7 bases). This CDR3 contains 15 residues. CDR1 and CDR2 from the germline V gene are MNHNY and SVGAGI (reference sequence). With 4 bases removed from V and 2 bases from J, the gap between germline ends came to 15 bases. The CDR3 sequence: CASSSFSGGPYEQYF. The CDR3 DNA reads TGTGCCAGCAGTTCCTTTTCGGGGGGCCCCTACGAGCAGTACTTC.

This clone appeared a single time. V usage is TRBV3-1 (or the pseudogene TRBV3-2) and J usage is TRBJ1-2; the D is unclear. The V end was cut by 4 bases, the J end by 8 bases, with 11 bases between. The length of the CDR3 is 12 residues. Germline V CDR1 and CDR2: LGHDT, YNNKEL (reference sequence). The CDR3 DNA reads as TGTGCCAGCAGCCCCCATCCCGGGGGCTACACCTTC. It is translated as CASSPHPGGYTF.

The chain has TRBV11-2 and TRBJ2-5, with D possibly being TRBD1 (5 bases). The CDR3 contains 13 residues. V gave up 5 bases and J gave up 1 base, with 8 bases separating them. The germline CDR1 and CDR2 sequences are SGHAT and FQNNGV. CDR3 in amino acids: CASSQDSQETQYF. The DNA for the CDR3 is TGTGCCAGCAGCCAAGACAGCCAAGAGACCCAGTACTTC.

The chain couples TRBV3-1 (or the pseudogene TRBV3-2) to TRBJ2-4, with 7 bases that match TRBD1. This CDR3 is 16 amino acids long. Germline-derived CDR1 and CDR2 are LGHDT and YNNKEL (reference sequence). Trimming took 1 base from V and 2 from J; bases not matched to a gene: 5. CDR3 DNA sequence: TGTGCCAGCAGCCAAGGGGTGACAGGGTCCAAAAACATTCAGTACTTC. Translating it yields CASSQGVTGSKNIQYF.

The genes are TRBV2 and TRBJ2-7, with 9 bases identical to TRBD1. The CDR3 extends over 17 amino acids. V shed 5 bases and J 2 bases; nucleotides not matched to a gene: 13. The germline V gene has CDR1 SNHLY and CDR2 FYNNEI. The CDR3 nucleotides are TGTGCCAGCAGTTACACCCTCTCTGGACAGGGGACCTACGAGCAGTACTTC. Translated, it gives CASSYTLSGQGTYEQYF.

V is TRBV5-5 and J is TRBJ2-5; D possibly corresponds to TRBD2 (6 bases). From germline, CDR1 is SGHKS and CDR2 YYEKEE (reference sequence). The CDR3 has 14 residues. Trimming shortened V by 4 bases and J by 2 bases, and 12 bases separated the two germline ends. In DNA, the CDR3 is TGTGCCAGCAGCCTAGGGACTCTACAAGAGACCCAGTACTTC. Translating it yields CASSLGTLQETQYF.

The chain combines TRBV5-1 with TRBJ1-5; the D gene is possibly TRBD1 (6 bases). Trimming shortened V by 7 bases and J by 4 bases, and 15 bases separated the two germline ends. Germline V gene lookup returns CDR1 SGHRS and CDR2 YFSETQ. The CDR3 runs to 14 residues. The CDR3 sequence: CASSLPRGNQPQHF. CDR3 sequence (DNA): TGCGCCAGCTCCCTTCCTAGGGGGAATCAGCCCCAGCATTTT. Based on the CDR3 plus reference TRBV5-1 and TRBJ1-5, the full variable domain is KAGVTQTPRYLIKTRGQQVTLSCSPISGHRSVSWYQQTPGQGLQFLFEYFSETQRNKGNFPGRFSGRQFSNSRSEMNVSTLELGDSALYLCASSLPRGNQPQHFGDGTRLSIL.

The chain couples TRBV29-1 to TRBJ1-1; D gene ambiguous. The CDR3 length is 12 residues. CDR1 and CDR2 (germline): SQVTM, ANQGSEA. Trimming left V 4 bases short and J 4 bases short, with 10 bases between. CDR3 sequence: CSVAQVSTEAFF. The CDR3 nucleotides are TGCAGCGTTGCTCAGGTGAGCACTGAAGCTTTCTTT.

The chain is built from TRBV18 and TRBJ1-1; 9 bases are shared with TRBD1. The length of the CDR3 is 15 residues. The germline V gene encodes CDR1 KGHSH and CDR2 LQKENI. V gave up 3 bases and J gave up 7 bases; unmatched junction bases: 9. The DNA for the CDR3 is TGTGCCAGCTCACCTATTGGGACAGGGACCATTGAAGCTTTCTTT. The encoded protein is CASSPIGTGTIEAFF.